Here is one T cell receptor beta chain with its context. Its cognate antigen is unknown. The entry originates in a study of T cells in localized non-small cell lung cancer. Study-wide results and caveats: Across samples, adjacent lung featured a median roughly 50 of the top 100 tumor clones.

V was pared by 0 bases and J by 4 bases, with 5 bases of the junction left unmatched. Germline CDR1 reads MNHEY; CDR2 reads SVGAGI. The length of the CDR3 is 15 residues. Some clones are missing from TCRdb's copy, which holds only in-frame ones; the method was immunoSEQ multiplex PCR. Among 45,000 to 60,000 clones listed, more than 85% were seen once. The source material was PBMCs, sampled before any cancer treatment. V is TRBV6-5 and J is TRBJ1-2, with 7 nucleotides matching TRBD1. The TCR comes from a man aged 35-69 years with stage II lung adenocarcinoma. CDR3 amino acids: CASSYSRRDSYGYTF. The CDR3, as DNA: TGTGCCAGCAGTTACTCGAGGCGGGACAGCTATGGCTACACCTTC.